The sequence of this T cell receptor (beta chain) was determined in a study of beta chain features in type 1 diabetes. Every isolated RNA sample was fully reverse transcribed, so sequencing captured expressed TCRB transcripts. Regulatory, naive and central memory T cell samples averaged approximately 3.9 million reads. Some clones are missing from TCRdb's copy, which holds only in-frame ones; the method was immunoSEQ multiplex PCR. The data contain fewer than 900,000 clones, roughly 15% of them singletons. The CDR3 extends over 16 amino acids. Per germline, CDR1 SGHRS and CDR2 YFSETQ. The V gene end was trimmed by 0 bases and the J gene end by 5 bases; junction bases not matched to a gene: 7. This clone was picked up a small number of times. Its antigen is not identified. The study's findings and limits: Because the template was cDNA, high-expressing cells might be over-represented.

The TCR was taken from a woman younger than 35 in good health. Source material: naive CD4+ T cells from blood. The chain recombines TRBV5-1 with TRBJ2-7; 11 nucleotides agree with TRBD1. Here the CDR3 DNA reads TGCGCCAGCAGCTTGGGAGGACAGGGGGCCTTCCACGAGCAGTACTTC. Translated, it gives CASSLGGQGAFHEQYF.